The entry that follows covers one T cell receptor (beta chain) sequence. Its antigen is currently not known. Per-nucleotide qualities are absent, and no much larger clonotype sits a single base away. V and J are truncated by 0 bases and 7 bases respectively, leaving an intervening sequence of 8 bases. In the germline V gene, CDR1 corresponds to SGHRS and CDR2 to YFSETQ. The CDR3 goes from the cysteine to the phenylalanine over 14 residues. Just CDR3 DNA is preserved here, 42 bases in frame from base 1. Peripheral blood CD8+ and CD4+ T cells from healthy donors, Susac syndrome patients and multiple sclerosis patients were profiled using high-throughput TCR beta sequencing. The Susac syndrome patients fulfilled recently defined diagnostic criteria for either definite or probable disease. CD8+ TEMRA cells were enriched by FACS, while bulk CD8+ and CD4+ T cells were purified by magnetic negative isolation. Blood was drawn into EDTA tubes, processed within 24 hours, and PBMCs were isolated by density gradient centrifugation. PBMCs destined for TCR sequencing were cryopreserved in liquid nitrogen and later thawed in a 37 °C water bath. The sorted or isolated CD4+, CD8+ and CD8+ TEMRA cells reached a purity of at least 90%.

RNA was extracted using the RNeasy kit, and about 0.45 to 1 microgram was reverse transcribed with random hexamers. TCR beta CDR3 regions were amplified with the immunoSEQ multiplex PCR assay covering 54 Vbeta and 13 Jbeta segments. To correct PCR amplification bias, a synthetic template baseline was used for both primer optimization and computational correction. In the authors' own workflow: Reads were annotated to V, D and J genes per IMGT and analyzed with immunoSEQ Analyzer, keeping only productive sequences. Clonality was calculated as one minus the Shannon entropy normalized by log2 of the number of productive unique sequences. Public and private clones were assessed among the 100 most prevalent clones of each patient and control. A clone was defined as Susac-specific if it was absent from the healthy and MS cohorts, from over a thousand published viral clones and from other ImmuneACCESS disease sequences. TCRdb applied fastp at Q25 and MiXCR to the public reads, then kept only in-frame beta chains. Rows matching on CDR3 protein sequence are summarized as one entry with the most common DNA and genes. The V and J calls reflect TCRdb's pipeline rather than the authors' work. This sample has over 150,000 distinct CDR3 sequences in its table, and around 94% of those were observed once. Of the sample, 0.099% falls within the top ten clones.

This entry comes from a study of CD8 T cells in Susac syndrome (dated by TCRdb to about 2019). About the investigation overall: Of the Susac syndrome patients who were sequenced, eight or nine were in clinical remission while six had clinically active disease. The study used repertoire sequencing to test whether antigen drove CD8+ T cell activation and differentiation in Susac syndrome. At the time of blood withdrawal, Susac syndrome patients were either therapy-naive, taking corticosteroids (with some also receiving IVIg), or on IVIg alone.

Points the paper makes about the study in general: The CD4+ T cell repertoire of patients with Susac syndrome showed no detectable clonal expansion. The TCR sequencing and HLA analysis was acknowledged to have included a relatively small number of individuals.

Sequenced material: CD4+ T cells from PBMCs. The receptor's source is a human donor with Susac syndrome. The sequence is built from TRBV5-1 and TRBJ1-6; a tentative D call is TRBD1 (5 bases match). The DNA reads TGCGCCAGCAGCTTGGGACAGCAAAATTCACCCCTCCACTTT. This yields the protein CASSLGQQNSPLHF.